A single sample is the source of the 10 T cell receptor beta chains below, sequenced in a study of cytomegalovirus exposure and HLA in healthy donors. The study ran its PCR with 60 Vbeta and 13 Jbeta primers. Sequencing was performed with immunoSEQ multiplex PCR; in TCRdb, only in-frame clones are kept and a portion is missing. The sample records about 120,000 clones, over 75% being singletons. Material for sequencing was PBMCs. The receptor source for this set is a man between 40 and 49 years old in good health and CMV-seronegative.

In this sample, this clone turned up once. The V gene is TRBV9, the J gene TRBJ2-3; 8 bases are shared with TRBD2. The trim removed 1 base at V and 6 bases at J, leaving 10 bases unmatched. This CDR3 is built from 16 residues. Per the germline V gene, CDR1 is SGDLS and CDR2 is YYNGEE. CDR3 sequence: CASSVPSGSGYDTQYF. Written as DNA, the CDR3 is TGTGCCAGCAGCGTACCTAGCGGGTCTGGTTACGATACGCAGTATTTT.

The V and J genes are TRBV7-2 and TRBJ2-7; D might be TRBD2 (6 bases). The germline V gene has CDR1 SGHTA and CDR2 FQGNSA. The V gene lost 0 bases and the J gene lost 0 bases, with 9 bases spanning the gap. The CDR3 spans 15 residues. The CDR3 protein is CASSLAGGISYEQYF. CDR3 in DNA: TGTGCCAGCAGCTTAGCGGGAGGAATCTCCTACGAGCAGTACTTC.

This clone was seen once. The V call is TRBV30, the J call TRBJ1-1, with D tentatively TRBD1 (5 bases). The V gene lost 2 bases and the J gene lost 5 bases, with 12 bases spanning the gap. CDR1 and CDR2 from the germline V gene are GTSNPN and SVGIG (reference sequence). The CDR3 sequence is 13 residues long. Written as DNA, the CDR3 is TGTGCCTGGAGTCGACAGCGGGCGACTGAAGCTTTCTTT. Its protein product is CAWSRQRATEAFF.

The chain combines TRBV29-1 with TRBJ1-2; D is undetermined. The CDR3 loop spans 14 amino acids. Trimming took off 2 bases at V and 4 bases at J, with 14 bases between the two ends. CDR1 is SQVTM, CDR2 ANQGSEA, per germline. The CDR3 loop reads CSVEIRESSYGYTF. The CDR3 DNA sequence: TGCAGCGTTGAAATCCGCGAGTCTAGCTATGGCTACACCTTC.

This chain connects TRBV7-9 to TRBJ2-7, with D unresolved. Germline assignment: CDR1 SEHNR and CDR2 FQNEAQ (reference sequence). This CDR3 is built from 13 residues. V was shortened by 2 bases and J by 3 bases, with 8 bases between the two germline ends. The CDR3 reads CASSLSVNYEQYF. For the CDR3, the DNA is TGTGCCAGCAGCTTATCGGTCAACTACGAGCAGTACTTC.

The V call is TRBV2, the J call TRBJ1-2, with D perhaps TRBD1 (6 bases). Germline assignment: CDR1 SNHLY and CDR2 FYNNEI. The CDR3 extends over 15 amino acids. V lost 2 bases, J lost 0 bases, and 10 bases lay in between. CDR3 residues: CASSELQGANYGYTF. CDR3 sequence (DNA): TGTGCCAGCAGTGAATTACAGGGAGCTAACTATGGCTACACCTTC.

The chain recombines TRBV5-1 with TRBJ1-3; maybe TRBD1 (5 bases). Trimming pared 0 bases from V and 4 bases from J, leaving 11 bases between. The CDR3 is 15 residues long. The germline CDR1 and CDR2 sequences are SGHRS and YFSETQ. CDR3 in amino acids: CASSLDLGAGNTIYF. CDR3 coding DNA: TGCGCCAGCAGCTTGGATTTAGGGGCAGGAAACACCATATATTTT.

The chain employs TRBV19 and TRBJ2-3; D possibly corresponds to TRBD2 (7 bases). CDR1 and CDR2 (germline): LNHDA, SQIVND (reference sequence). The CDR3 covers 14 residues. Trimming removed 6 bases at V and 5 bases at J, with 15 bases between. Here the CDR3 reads CASREGGAGDTQYF. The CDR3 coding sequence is TGTGCCAGTAGGGAAGGGGGGGCTGGAGATACGCAGTATTTT. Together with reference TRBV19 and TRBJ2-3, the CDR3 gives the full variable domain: DGGITQSPKYLFRKEGQNVTLSCEQNLNHDAMYWYRQDPGQGLRLIYYSQIVNDFQKGDIAEGYSVSREKKESFPLTVTSAQKNPTAFYLCASREGGAGDTQYFGPGTRLTVL.

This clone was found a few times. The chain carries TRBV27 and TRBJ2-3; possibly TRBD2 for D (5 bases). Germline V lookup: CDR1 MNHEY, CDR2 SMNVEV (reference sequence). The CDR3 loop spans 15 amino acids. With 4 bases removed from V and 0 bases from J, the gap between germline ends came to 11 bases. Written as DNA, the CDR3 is TGTGCCAGCAGTTCAGCGGTACCTAGCACAGATACGCAGTATTTT. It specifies CASSSAVPSTDTQYF.

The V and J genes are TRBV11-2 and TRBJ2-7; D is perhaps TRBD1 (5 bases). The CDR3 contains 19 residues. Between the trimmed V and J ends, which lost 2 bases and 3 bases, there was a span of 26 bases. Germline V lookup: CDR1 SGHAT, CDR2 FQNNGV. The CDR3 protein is CASSLNWMDTSYPRYEQYF. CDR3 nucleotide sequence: TGTGCCAGCAGCTTAAATTGGATGGACACCTCATACCCACGCTACGAGCAGTACTTC. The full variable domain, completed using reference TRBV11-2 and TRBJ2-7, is EAGVAQSPRYKIIEKRQSVAFWCNPISGHATLYWYQQILGQGPKLLIQFQNNGVVDDSQLPKDRFSAERLKGVDSTLKIQPAKLEDSAVYLCASSLNWMDTSYPRYEQYFGPGTRLTVT.